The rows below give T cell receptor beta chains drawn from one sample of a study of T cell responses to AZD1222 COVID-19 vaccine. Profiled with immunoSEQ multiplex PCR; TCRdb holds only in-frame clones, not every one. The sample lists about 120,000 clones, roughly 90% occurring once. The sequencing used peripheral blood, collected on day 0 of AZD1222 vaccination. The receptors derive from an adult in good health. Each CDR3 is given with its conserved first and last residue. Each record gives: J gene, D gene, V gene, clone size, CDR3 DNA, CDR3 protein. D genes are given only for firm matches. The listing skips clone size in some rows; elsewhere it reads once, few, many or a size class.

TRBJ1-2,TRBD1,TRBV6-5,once,TGTGCCAGCACCGAGGGGACAGTCGGAGGCTACACCTTC,CASTEGTVGGYTF
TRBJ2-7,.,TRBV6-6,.,TGTGCCAGCAGGGGGGGCCGATTCGAGCAGTACTTC,CASRGGRFEQYF
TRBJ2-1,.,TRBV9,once,TGTGCCAGCAGCGTCCGCCTGAACTACAATGAGCAGTTCTTC,CASSVRLNYNEQFF
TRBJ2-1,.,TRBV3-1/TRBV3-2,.,TGTGCCAGCAGCCAAGACAGGGCCAGCTACAATGAGCAGTTCTTC,CASSQDRASYNEQFF
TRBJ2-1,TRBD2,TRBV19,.,TGTGCCAGTAGTATAGACGGTAGCGGGAGGGCCGCAGATGAGCAGTTCTTC,CASSIDGSGRAADEQFF
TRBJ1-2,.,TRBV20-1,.,TGCAGTGCTAGAATCATCTATGGCTACACCTTC,CSARIIYGYTF
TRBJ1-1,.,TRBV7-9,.,TGTGCCAGCAGCTTTTCCACGGGACTAGCTTTCTTT,CASSFSTGLAFF
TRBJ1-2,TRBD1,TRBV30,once,TGTGCCTGGAGTACCGGACAGGGAGGGAGAGGCTACACCTTC,CAWSTGQGGRGYTF
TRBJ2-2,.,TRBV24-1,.,TGTGCCACCAGTTCGACAGGAGAGGACACCGGGGAGCTGTTTTTT,CATSSTGEDTGELFF
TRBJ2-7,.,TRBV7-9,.,TGTGCCAGCAGCACGGGGGACAGCTACGAGCAGTACTTC,CASSTGDSYEQYF
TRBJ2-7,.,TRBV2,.,TGTGCCAGCAGACAACGGACAGTCATCCTCCACGAGCAGTACTTC,CASRQRTVILHEQYF
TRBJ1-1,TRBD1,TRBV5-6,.,TGTGCCAGCAGCTGGGGGACAGGCTCCACTGAAGCTTTCTTT,CASSWGTGSTEAFF
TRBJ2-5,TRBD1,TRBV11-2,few,TGTGCCAGCAGCTATGGACAGGGGGCGGAGACCCAGTACTTC,CASSYGQGAETQYF
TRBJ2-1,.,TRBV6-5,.,TGTGCCAGCAGTTACTTTCTGGACAGTCTCAATGAGCAGTTCTTC,CASSYFLDSLNEQFF
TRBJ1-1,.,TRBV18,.,TGTGCCAGCTCACTCAAAATTCCGGGTCTCATGAACACTGAAGCTTTCTTT,CASSLKIPGLMNTEAFF
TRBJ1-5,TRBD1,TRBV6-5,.,TGTGCCAGCCGATCCGGGACAGGGGTTCAGCCCCAGCATTTT,CASRSGTGVQPQHF
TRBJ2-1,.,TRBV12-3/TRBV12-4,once,TGTGCCAGCAGCGACCCCGGAGAGCAGTTCTTC,CASSDPGEQFF
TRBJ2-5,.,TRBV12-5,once,TGTGCTAGTCAGGATAGTGGGGCGCAGACCCAGTACTTC,CASQDSGAQTQYF
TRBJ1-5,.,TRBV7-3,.,TGTGCCAGCAGCTTAACGCAGAATCAGCCCCAGCATTTT,CASSLTQNQPQHF
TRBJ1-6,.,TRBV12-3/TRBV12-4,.,TGTGCCAGCAGACCTAGATGGGGTTCACCCCTCCACTTT,CASRPRWGSPLHF
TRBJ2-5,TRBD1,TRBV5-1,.,TGCGCCAGCAGCTTGGCCGGGACAGGGGAAGAGACCCAGTACTTC,CASSLAGTGEETQYF
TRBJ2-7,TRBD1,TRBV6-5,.,TGTGCCAGCAGCCAAAAAGGGGTTGGGGACAGCATCTTC,CASSQKGVGDSIF
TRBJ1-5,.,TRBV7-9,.,TGTGCCAGCAGCCCCCGGGGGGGAGGCAATCAGCCCCAGCATTTT,CASSPRGGGNQPQHF
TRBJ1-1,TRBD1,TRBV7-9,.,TGTGCCAGCAGCGCGAGACGACAGGGGGGCACTGAAGCTTTCTTT,CASSARRQGGTEAFF
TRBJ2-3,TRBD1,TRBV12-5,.,TGTGCTAGTGGTAACCGGGACAGGGGAGGTACGCAGTATTTT,CASGNRDRGGTQYF
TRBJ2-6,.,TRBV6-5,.,TGTGCCAGCAGTTACTTAGGGGTCGGGGCCAACGTCCTGACTTTC,CASSYLGVGANVLTF
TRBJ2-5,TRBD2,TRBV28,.,TGTGCCAGCAGTTATCCGCGGGAGGTTAAGTACTTC,CASSYPREVKYF
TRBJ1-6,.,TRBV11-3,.,TGTGCCAGCAGCCCGACCCGGGGACTGGGTGAACTGTGGGGGCCCCTCCACTTT,CASSPTRGLGELWGPLHF
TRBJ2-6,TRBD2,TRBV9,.,TGTGCCAGCAGCGGTAGCGGGTCCCCCTCTGGGGCCAACGTCCTGACTTTC,CASSGSGSPSGANVLTF
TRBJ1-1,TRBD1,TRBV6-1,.,TGTGCCAGCAGTGACAGGGGGCCGATGAACACTGAAGCTTTCTTT,CASSDRGPMNTEAFF
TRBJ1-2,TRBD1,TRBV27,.,TGTGCCAGCAGGGAGCGGACAGGGGAGCTCTATGGCTACACCTTC,CASRERTGELYGYTF
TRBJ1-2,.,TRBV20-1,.,TGCAGTGGTACAGGAAACTATGGCTACACCTTC,CSGTGNYGYTF
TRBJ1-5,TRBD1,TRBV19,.,TGTGCCAGTAATTATGGCGGGATACAGGGGCAGCCCCAGCATTTT,CASNYGGIQGQPQHF
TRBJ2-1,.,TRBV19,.,TGTGCCAGTAGATTCGGGACCTACAATGAGCAGTTCTTC,CASRFGTYNEQFF
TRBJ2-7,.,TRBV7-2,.,TGTGCCAGCAGCTTAGGAGGGCCTCCCTCCTACGAGCAGTACTTC,CASSLGGPPSYEQYF
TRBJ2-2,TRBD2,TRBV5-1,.,TGCGCCAGCAGCCCGTTGGGGACTAGCGGGAGGTCCGACACCGGGGAGCTGTTTTTT,CASSPLGTSGRSDTGELFF
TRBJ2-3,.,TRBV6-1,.,TGTGCCAGCAGTGGGGGTAGCAGCATTAGACCTAGCACAGATACGCAGTATTTT,CASSGGSSIRPSTDTQYF
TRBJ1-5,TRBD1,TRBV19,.,TGTGCCAGTAGTGTCCGGGACAGGGCCTATCGGCAGCCCCAGCATTTT,CASSVRDRAYRQPQHF
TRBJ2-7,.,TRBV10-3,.,TGTGCCATCAGTGAGTCCACAGCCGAGCAGTACTTC,CAISESTAEQYF